Each of the 28 T cell receptor beta chains below was sequenced from the same sample in a study of blood T cell repertoires in COVID-19. Data came from immunoSEQ multiplex PCR; TCRdb stores just in-frame clones and leaves some out. The sample yields roughly 60,000 clones, approximately 86% seen once. Sequencing used peripheral blood. The receptors derive from a human donor with active COVID-19. The donor label of this sample is uncertain.

This chain links TRBV4-1 with TRBJ2-1; TRBD2 matches at 14 bases. From germline, CDR1 is MGHRA and CDR2 YSYEKL. The CDR3 is 17 amino acids. V shed 0 bases, J shed 7 bases, and the junction held 5 bases outside the gene matches. The CDR3 coding sequence is TGCGCCAGCAGCCAAGACAGGACTAGCGGGGGGTTAAATGAGCAGTTCTTC. Translating gives CASSQDRTSGGLNEQFF.

The chain carries TRBV11-1 and TRBJ2-7; 8 nucleotides align to TRBD1. This CDR3 has 16 residues. Germline assignment: CDR1 SGHAT and CDR2 FQDESV (reference sequence). V shed 5 bases and J 6 bases; nucleotides not matched to a gene: 15. The chain's CDR3 is CASSIIAAGGRREQYF. CDR3 DNA: TGTGCCAGCAGCATAATAGCCGCAGGGGGCCGTCGCGAGCAGTACTTC.

The chain recombines TRBV28 with TRBJ2-1; 7 bases align to TRBD2. This CDR3 comprises 14 residues. Germline V gene data show CDR1 as MDHEN and CDR2 as SYDVKM. V was clipped by 3 bases and J by 4 bases; unmatched bases: 3. The CDR3 reads CASSLTGGYNEQFF. The CDR3, as DNA: TGTGCCAGCAGTTTGACGGGGGGATACAATGAGCAGTTCTTC.

The rearrangement uses TRBV7-3 and TRBJ1-6; D call uncertain. This CDR3 has 14 residues. Trimming cost V 1 base and J 7 bases, with 8 bases left between them. CDR1 is SGHTA, CDR2 FQGTGA, per germline. DNA of the CDR3: TGTGCCAGCAGCTTAAGACGGGAGAATTCACCCCTCCACTTT. Protein product: CASSLRRENSPLHF.

V gene TRBV6-5 combines with J gene TRBJ1-2; perhaps TRBD1 as D (6 bases). Trimming left V 6 bases short and J 3 bases short, with 14 bases between. This CDR3 comprises 14 residues. CDR1 MNHEY and CDR2 SVGAGI come from the germline V gene. The CDR3 DNA is TGTGCCAGCAGCCAACAGGGATTCGACTATGGCTACACCTTC. As protein: CASSQQGFDYGYTF.

The rearrangement joins TRBV4-3 to TRBJ2-5; 7 bases line up with TRBD1. CDR3 length: 16 residues. Trimming at V came to 0 bases and at J to 7 bases, leaving 11 bases not matched to a gene. From germline, CDR1 is LGHNA and CDR2 YSLEER. The CDR3 coding sequence is TGCGCCAGCAGCCAAGATCCCGGGACAGCATCCGGGACCCAGTACTTC. It encodes CASSQDPGTASGTQYF.

The rearrangement links TRBV24-1 to TRBJ2-1, with a tentative D call TRBD1 (5 bases). The CDR3 is 17 residues long. V dropped 5 bases and J dropped 3 bases, with 19 bases sitting between them. CDR1 KGHDR and CDR2 SFDVKD come from the germline V gene. CDR3 loop: CATSGPGQGKIYNEQFF. DNA for the CDR3: TGTGCCACCAGTGGCCCCGGGCAGGGCAAGATCTACAATGAGCAGTTCTTC.

The chain uses TRBV25-1 and TRBJ2-7, with D perhaps matching TRBD2 (6 bases). CDR3 length: 15 amino acids. V was shortened by 6 bases and J by 2 bases, with 17 bases between the two germline ends. The V gene's germline CDR1 is MGHDK and CDR2 SYGVNS. Here the CDR3 DNA reads TGTGCCAGCAGGGAACTAGAGCGGGTGACCTACGAGCAGTACTTC. Protein: CASRELERVTYEQYF.

As for this clone: The same CDR3 arises from other DNA sequences in this sample as well. The rearrangement links TRBV4-3 to TRBJ2-5, with TRBD2 identical over 9 bases. This CDR3 is 16 amino acids long. Germline trimming cut 3 bases from V and 2 bases from J; bases unmatched to any gene: 7. CDR1 is LGHNA and CDR2 is YSLEER in the germline V gene. The CDR3 spells CASSQEALAGQETQYF. The CDR3 DNA is TGCGCCAGCAGCCAGGAGGCCCTAGCGGGGCAAGAGACCCAGTACTTC.

This chain joins TRBV5-5 and TRBJ1-1; 7 bases align to TRBD1. Germline trimming cut 3 bases from V and 3 bases from J; bases unmatched to any gene: 8. Germline V gene lookup returns CDR1 SGHKS and CDR2 YYEKEE (reference sequence). CDR3 size: 15 residues. The CDR3 DNA reads as TGTGCCAGCAGCTCAACAGGGGTTGGCGACACTGAAGCTTTCTTT. It encodes CASSSTGVGDTEAFF. Full variable domain (missing parts from reference TRBV5-5 and TRBJ1-1): DAGVTQSPTHLIKTRGQQVTLRCSPISGHKSVSWYQQVLGQGPQFIFQYYEKEERGRGNFPDRFSARQFPNYSSELNVNALLLGDSALYLCASSSTGVGDTEAFFGQGTRLTVV.

V is TRBV9 and J is TRBJ2-1; D call uncertain. This CDR3 is 13 amino acids long. CDR1 SGDLS and CDR2 YYNGEE come from the germline V gene. Deletions cut 0 bases from V and 5 bases from J, with 6 bases between. The chain's CDR3 is CASSVGVHNEQFF. CDR3 DNA sequence: TGTGCCAGCAGCGTAGGAGTTCACAATGAGCAGTTCTTC.

The chain employs TRBV5-1 and TRBJ1-1, with D possibly matching TRBD1 (6 bases). The ends were cut back, 4 bases at V and 10 bases at J, with 14 bases in the middle. The germline CDR1 and CDR2 sequences are SGHRS and YFSETQ. The CDR3 sequence is 12 residues long. CDR3 coding DNA: TGCGCCAGCAGCGAGACAGGTGGGGGAGCTTTCTTT. Translation: CASSETGGGAFF.

The V gene is TRBV10-3, the J gene TRBJ1-3; the D is unclear. CDR1 is ENHRY and CDR2 is SYGVKD in the germline V gene. With 5 bases removed from V and 0 bases from J, the gap between germline ends came to 17 bases. The CDR3 loop spans 17 amino acids. The CDR3 region is CAISNGVARVSGNTIYF. DNA of the CDR3: TGTGCCATCAGTAATGGTGTAGCAAGAGTCTCTGGAAACACCATATATTTT.

The chain carries TRBV28 and TRBJ1-1; the D is unclear. The germline V gene has CDR1 MDHEN and CDR2 SYDVKM. This CDR3 contains 12 residues. V shed 8 bases and J shed 1 base, with 8 bases lying between them. CDR3 nucleotides: TGTGCCAGCGTATCGGGGAACACTGAAGCTTTCTTT. Translated, it gives CASVSGNTEAFF.

The chain recombines TRBV3-1 (or the pseudogene TRBV3-2) with TRBJ2-2, with D perhaps matching TRBD2 (6 bases). The CDR3 sequence is 12 residues long. Per the germline V gene, CDR1 is LGHDT and CDR2 is YNNKEL (reference sequence). The V end was cut by 4 bases, the J end by 10 bases, with 10 bases between. In DNA, the CDR3 is TGTGCCAGCAGCCCGGGGGAGGAGGAGCTGTTTTTT. It yields the protein CASSPGEEELFF.

V usage is TRBV14 and J usage is TRBJ1-2, with 11 bases identical to TRBD1. V was pared by 4 bases and J by 4 bases, with 8 bases of the junction left unmatched. The germline CDR1 and CDR2 sequences are SGHDN and FVKESK. The CDR3 length is 16 residues. CDR3 protein: CASSPTDRGQVYGYTF. CDR3 sequence (DNA): TGTGCCAGCAGCCCCACGGACAGGGGGCAGGTCTATGGCTACACCTTC.

The chain is built from TRBV19 and TRBJ2-1, with 7 positions matching TRBD1. Germline assignment: CDR1 LNHDA and CDR2 SQIVND (reference sequence). The junction had 6 bases not matched to a gene; V was cut back by 5 bases and J by 5 bases. The CDR3 is made up of 14 amino acids. The CDR3 spells CASSVQGRDNEQFF. The CDR3 DNA follows: TGTGCCAGTAGTGTACAGGGGCGGGACAATGAGCAGTTCTTC.

The chain is built from TRBV19 and TRBJ2-1; 8 bases match TRBD1. The junction had 4 bases not matched to a gene; V was cut back by 6 bases and J by 3 bases. From germline, CDR1 is LNHDA and CDR2 SQIVND (reference sequence). CDR3 length: 14 residues. DNA for the CDR3: TGTGCCAGTAGGACAGGGGCCCTCTACAATGAGCAGTTCTTC. The encoded protein is CASRTGALYNEQFF.

CDR3 sequence: CASSLAGGLEQFF. CDR3 in DNA: TGTGCCAGCAGCTTAGCTGGAGGTCTCGAGCAGTTCTTC. The chain employs TRBV11-2 and TRBJ2-1, with D possibly matching TRBD2 (5 bases). CDR1 and CDR2 from the germline V gene are SGHAT and FQNNGV. CDR3 size: 13 residues. V lost 1 base to trimming and J lost 10 bases, with 11 bases between them. The whole variable domain, filled in from reference TRBV11-2 and TRBJ2-1, reads EAGVAQSPRYKIIEKRQSVAFWCNPISGHATLYWYQQILGQGPKLLIQFQNNGVVDDSQLPKDRFSAERLKGVDSTLKIQPAKLEDSAVYLCASSLAGGLEQFFGPGTRLTVL.

The J gene is TRBJ2-1, the V gene TRBV10-3, with D unresolved. There are 17 residues in the CDR3. Trimming removed 1 base from V and 0 bases from J, with 13 bases in between. Germline lookup yields CDR1 ENHRY and CDR2 SYGVKD. CDR3 coding DNA: TGTGCCATCAGTGAGTGGTCCGCCCGTAGCTCCTACAATGAGCAGTTCTTC. This translates into CAISEWSARSSYNEQFF.

The chain combines TRBV14 with TRBJ2-7; 8 bases fit TRBD2. V dropped 4 bases and J dropped 6; count of bases not matched to a gene: 11. Germline assignment: CDR1 SGHDN and CDR2 FVKESK. The CDR3 is 15 amino acids. The CDR3: CASSLGLAKGGEQYF. For the CDR3, the DNA is TGTGCCAGCAGCCTCGGACTAGCAAAGGGAGGCGAGCAGTACTTC. Supplemented by reference TRBV14 and TRBJ2-7, the full variable domain reads EAGVTQFPSHSVIEKGQTVTLRCDPISGHDNLYWYRRVMGKEIKFLLHFVKESKQDESGMPNNRFLAERTGGTYSTLKVQPAELEDSGVYFCASSLGLAKGGEQYFGPGTRLTVT.

This clone turned up a few times. CDR3 amino acids: CASSSPNSPLHF. The CDR3, as DNA: TGTGCCAGCAGCTCTCCTAACTCACCCCTCCACTTT. The chain links TRBV7-9 to TRBJ1-6, with D hard to call. The CDR3 extends over 12 amino acids. Deletions cut 4 bases from V and 10 bases from J, with 8 bases between. Looked up from germline, CDR1 is SEHNR and CDR2 is FQNEAQ (reference sequence). Full variable domain (outside the CDR3, taken from reference TRBV7-9 and TRBJ1-6): DTGVSQNPRHKITKRGQNVTFRCDPISEHNRLYWYRQTLGQGPEFLTYFQNEAQLEKSRLLSDRFSAERPKGSFSTLEIQRTEQGDSAMYLCASSSPNSPLHFGNGTRLTVT.

This clone came up a few times. This chain connects TRBV19 to TRBJ1-5; the match to TRBD1 covers 10 bases. V was clipped by 6 bases and J by 3 bases; unmatched bases: 8. The CDR3 sequence is 16 residues long. Germline V gene data show CDR1 as LNHDA and CDR2 as SQIVND (reference sequence). The DNA of the CDR3 is TGTGCCAGTAGCCATCTTGGACAGGGGGTCAATCAGCCCCAGCATTTT. Translating gives CASSHLGQGVNQPQHF.

The chain links TRBV27 to TRBJ2-1; TRBD2 matches at 10 bases. Germline V gives CDR1 MNHEY, CDR2 SMNVEV (reference sequence). The V segment lost 8 bases and the J segment 8 bases; nucleotides outside the gene matches: 12. The CDR3 loop spans 15 amino acids. This CDR3 is CASFGAGGHLDEQFF. The CDR3 DNA reads TGTGCCAGCTTCGGAGCGGGAGGGCACCTTGATGAGCAGTTCTTC.

The chain couples TRBV9 to TRBJ2-7, with no clear D. V lost 0 bases, J lost 1 base, and 8 bases lay in between. This CDR3 has 14 amino acids. Looked up from germline, CDR1 is SGDLS and CDR2 is YYNGEE. The CDR3 DNA follows: TGTGCCAGCAGCGTAGAGTACAGATCCTACGAGCAGTACTTC. Translated, it gives CASSVEYRSYEQYF.

The rearrangement links TRBV19 to TRBJ2-1, with a weak D call TRBD2 (6 bases). This CDR3 spans 16 amino acids. With 0 bases removed from V and 9 bases from J, the gap between germline ends came to 18 bases. CDR1 and CDR2 from the germline V gene are LNHDA and SQIVND (reference sequence). For the CDR3, the DNA is TGTGCCAGTAGTATAGACCATTGGCGGGACCCGGGTGAGCAGTTCTTC. This encodes CASSIDHWRDPGEQFF.

V is TRBV3-1 (or the pseudogene TRBV3-2) and J is TRBJ2-6; TRBD1 agrees at 7 bases. Per germline, CDR1 LGHDT and CDR2 YNNKEL (reference sequence). The J segment lost 2 bases and the V segment lost 6 bases, leaving 16 bases of the junction unmatched. The CDR3 sequence is 19 residues long. The CDR3 reads CASSKASGTATTGANVLTF. DNA for the CDR3: TGTGCCAGCAGTAAAGCCTCCGGGACAGCTACAACTGGGGCCAACGTCCTGACTTTC.

The rearrangement joins TRBV13 to TRBJ1-1, with a tentative D call TRBD1 (6 bases). The germline CDR1 and CDR2 sequences are PRHDT and FYEKMQ (reference sequence). The ends were cut back, 5 bases at V and 0 bases at J, with 10 bases in the middle. The CDR3 consists of 14 residues. The CDR3 nucleotides read TGTGCCAGCAGCCACAGGGACATGAACACTGAAGCTTTCTTT. Its translation: CASSHRDMNTEAFF.